These T cell receptor beta chains were read from a single sample in a study of T cell responses to AZD1222 COVID-19 vaccine. Sequencing used immunoSEQ multiplex PCR; TCRdb keeps in-frame clones, though not all of them. The sample shows roughly 190,000 clones, 90% to 95% of them seen only once. The sample consisted of peripheral blood, taken on day 0 of AZD1222 vaccination. Receptor source: an adult in good health. CDR3s include the opening cysteine and the closing phenylalanine or tryptophan.

>TRBJ2-7|TRBV3-1/TRBV3-2
CASSPGTTYEQYF
>TRBJ1-1|TRBV6-5
CASIIPQGTEAFF
>TRBJ1-2|TRBV7-9
CASSLGPDYGYTF
>TRBJ2-1|TRBV9
CASSVGPLGEQFF
>TRBJ1-1|TRBV27
CASSPLWKPAFF
>TRBJ1-2|TRBV10-3
CAISPLEPGPVRGYTF
>TRBJ2-3|TRBV7-9
CASSSWDLGTDTQYF
>TRBJ2-7|TRBV24-1
CATSEWTGRMTYEQYF
>TRBJ2-3|TRBV3-1/TRBV3-2
CASSQVPDTQYF
>TRBJ1-5|TRBV5-1
CASSLIGAQPQHF
>TRBJ2-7|TRBV27
CASSYQGRGYEQYF
>TRBJ1-3|TRBV20-1
CSASDGNTIYF
>TRBJ1-5|TRBV3-1/TRBV3-2
CASSYGGENLGPQHF
>TRBJ1-1|TRBV10-1
CASSGGALGNTEAFF
>TRBJ1-6|TRBV10-3
CAISERQTNSPLHF